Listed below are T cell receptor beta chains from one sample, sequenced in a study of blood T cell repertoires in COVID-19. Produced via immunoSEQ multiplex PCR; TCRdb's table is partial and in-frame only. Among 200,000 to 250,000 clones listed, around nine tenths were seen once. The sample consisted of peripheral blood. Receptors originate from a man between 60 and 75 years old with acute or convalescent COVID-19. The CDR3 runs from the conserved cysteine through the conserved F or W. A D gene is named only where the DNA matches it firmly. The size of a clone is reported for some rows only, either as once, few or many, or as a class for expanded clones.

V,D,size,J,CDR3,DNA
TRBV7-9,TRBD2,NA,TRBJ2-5,CASSLSGGAMETQYF,TGTGCCAGCAGCTTAAGCGGGGGGGCCATGGAGACCCAGTACTTC
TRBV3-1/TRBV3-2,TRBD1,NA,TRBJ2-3,CASSRTGTGLDTQYF,TGTGCCAGCAGCCGGACCGGGACAGGGCTAGATACGCAGTATTTT
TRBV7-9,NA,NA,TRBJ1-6,CASSLGGGGSPLHF,TGTGCCAGCAGCTTAGGGGGAGGGGGTTCACCCCTCCACTTT
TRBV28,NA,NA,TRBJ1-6,CASRIRTDNSPLHF,TGTGCCAGCAGGATACGGACAGACAATTCACCCCTCCACTTT
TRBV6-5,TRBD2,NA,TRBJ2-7,CASSRGTSGEYEQYF,TGTGCCAGCAGTCGAGGGACTAGCGGGGAATACGAGCAGTACTTC
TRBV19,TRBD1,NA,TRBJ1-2,CASSPGTGVGRVYGYTF,TGTGCCAGTAGTCCCGGGACAGGGGTAGGAAGAGTCTATGGCTACACCTTC
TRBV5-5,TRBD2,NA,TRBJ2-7,CASSLAPWGGRSYEQYF,TGTGCCAGCAGCTTGGCCCCCTGGGGGGGGAGATCCTACGAGCAGTACTTC
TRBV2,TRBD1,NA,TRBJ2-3,CASKGAIDTQYF,TGTGCCAGCAAGGGGGCCATTGATACGCAGTATTTT
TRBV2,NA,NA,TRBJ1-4,CASSPEREPEKLFF,TGTGCCAGCAGTCCGGAGAGGGAACCTGAAAAACTGTTTTTT
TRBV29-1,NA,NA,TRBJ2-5,CSVVAPFFSQETQYF,TGCAGCGTTGTGGCCCCCTTCTTCAGTCAAGAGACCCAGTACTTC
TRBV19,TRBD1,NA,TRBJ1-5,CASSTTGGAQPQHF,TGTGCCAGTAGTACGACAGGGGGCGCGCAGCCCCAGCATTTT
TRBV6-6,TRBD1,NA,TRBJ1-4,CASSSTGAVREKLFF,TGTGCCAGCAGCTCCACAGGGGCGGTTCGCGAAAAACTGTTTTTT
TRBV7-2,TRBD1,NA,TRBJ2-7,CASSPRRTGSTYEQYF,TGTGCCAGCAGCCCGAGGAGGACAGGTTCCACCTACGAGCAGTACTTC
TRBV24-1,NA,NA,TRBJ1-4,CATSYPVKEKLFF,TGTGCCACCAGTTACCCGGTAAAGGAAAAACTGTTTTTT
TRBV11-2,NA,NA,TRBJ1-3,CASSQNGQRNSGNTIYF,TGTGCCAGCAGCCAAAACGGACAGCGCAACTCTGGAAACACCATATATTTT
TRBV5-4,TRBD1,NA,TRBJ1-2,CASSPRDRSYGYTF,TGTGCCAGCAGCCCCCGGGACAGGAGCTATGGCTACACCTTC
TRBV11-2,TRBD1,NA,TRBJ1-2,CASSLARWDRGGYTF,TGTGCCAGCAGCCTGGCCCGTTGGGACAGGGGTGGCTACACCTTC
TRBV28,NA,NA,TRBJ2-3,CASTRSTDTQYF,TGTGCCAGCACCCGGAGCACAGATACGCAGTATTTT
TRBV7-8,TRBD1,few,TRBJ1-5,CASSRGQGAYQPQHF,TGTGCCAGCAGCCGAGGACAGGGGGCGTATCAGCCCCAGCATTTT
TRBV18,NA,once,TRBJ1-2,CASSPLGRAEDYGYTF,TGTGCCAGCTCACCACTGGGCAGGGCAGAGGATTATGGCTACACCTTC
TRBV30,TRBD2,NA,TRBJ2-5,CAWSGGTSGGPLQETQYF,TGTGCCTGGAGTGGCGGGACTAGCGGGGGGCCGCTCCAAGAGACCCAGTACTTC
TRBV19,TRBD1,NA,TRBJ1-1,CASRDRGGTEAFF,TGTGCCAGTAGAGACAGGGGCGGCACTGAAGCTTTCTTT
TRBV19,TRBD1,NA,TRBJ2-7,CASRGPGQPSYEQYF,TGTGCCAGTCGGGGCCCGGGACAGCCTTCCTACGAGCAGTACTTC
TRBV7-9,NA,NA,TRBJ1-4,CASSLQGSSEKLFF,TGTGCCAGCAGCTTACAGGGGTCGAGTGAAAAACTGTTTTTT
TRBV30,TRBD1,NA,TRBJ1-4,CAWTGTGVEKLFF,TGTGCCTGGACCGGGACAGGGGTTGAAAAACTGTTTTTT